This T cell receptor beta chain was recovered during a study of blood T cell repertoires in COVID-19. In the study overall: The study drew acute and convalescent COVID-19 samples from the United States, Italy and Spain. PBMCs, B-cell-depleted T cells, or T cells provided the cDNA or gDNA that made up the material.

The participants were between about 18 and 89 years old and came from fewer than 25 US areas. Note on this clone: Other DNA variants within this sample encode the same CDR3.

Original methodology: Estimation of nucleated cell counts was performed using reference gene primer amplification. Profiled with immunoSEQ multiplex PCR; TCRdb holds only in-frame clones, not every one. The D gene and trimming were derived from the DNA, and the V and J assignments and clone size from that table. This repertoire shows more than 250,000 clones, around 84% found once; its top ten account for 10%. CDR3 size: 13 residues. The V and J ends lost 6 bases and 3 bases, in that order; junction bases with no gene match: 3. Germline values: CDR1 MNHEY, CDR2 SVGAGI. The chain joins TRBV6-5 to TRBJ1-1, with 8 positions matching TRBD1. Input material: PBMCs or T cells enriched from blood (not recorded which). The sequence came from a woman between 18 and 29 years old who had recovered from COVID-19. The CDR3 region is CASSSTGDTEAFF. The CDR3 nucleotides read TGTGCCAGCAGCTCGACAGGGGACACTGAAGCTTTCTTT.